The 5 T cell receptor beta chains given below trace back to one sample, sequenced in a study of control samples from healthy donors and cancer patients. Repertoires were generated with immunoSEQ multiplex PCR, while TCRdb's copy carries only in-frame clones and drops some. Found here are 150,000 to 200,000 clones, around 89% of them singletons; the top ten hold more than 1.3%. The sample taken for sequencing was blood. Receptors were obtained from a woman between 50 and 59 years old in good health.

The V and J genes are TRBV29-1 and TRBJ1-5; weak D call: TRBD1 (5 bases). The CDR3 runs to 13 residues. From germline, CDR1 is SQVTM and CDR2 ANQGSEA. Between the trimmed V and J ends, which lost 7 bases and 7 bases, there was a span of 17 bases. CDR3 bases: TGCAGCGCCCCCGTTGGGGAGGGGCAGCCCCAGCATTTT. This translates into CSAPVGEGQPQHF.

The chain links TRBV29-1 to TRBJ2-2; 7 positions match TRBD1. V was clipped by 7 bases and J by 5 bases; unmatched bases: 13. The CDR3 length is 15 residues. Germline lookup yields CDR1 SQVTM and CDR2 ANQGSEA. CDR3 nucleotides: TGCAGCGCCATAGACAGGGTCGGAAGGACCGGGGAGCTGTTTTTT. This translates into CSAIDRVGRTGELFF.

The chain links TRBV5-1 to TRBJ2-3; D gene unclear. Trimming took off 4 bases at V and 1 base at J, with 10 bases between the two ends. The CDR3 loop spans 14 amino acids. Germline loops: CDR1 SGHRS, CDR2 YFSETQ. CDR3 sequence reads: CASSDQSRTDTQYF. CDR3 DNA sequence: TGCGCCAGCAGCGATCAATCACGCACAGATACGCAGTATTTT. Together with reference TRBV5-1 and TRBJ2-3, the CDR3 gives the full variable domain: KAGVTQTPRYLIKTRGQQVTLSCSPISGHRSVSWYQQTPGQGLQFLFEYFSETQRNKGNFPGRFSGRQFSNSRSEMNVSTLELGDSALYLCASSDQSRTDTQYFGPGTRLTVL.

The chain recombines TRBV5-5 with TRBJ1-4, with D tentatively TRBD1 (5 bases). This CDR3 is 16 amino acids long. Trimming cost V 3 bases and J 8 bases, with 20 bases left between them. CDR1 SGHKS and CDR2 YYEKEE come from the germline V gene (reference sequence). In DNA, the CDR3 is TGTGCCAGCAGCTCGCTCTTAGGCATGGGGCAAGAAAAACTGTTTTTT. Translated: CASSSLLGMGQEKLFF. The full variable domain, rest sourced from reference TRBV5-5 and TRBJ1-4, is DAGVTQSPTHLIKTRGQQVTLRCSPISGHKSVSWYQQVLGQGPQFIFQYYEKEERGRGNFPDRFSARQFPNYSSELNVNALLLGDSALYLCASSSLLGMGQEKLFFGSGTQLSVL.

The CDR3: CASSLGGGFSGNTIYF. The CDR3 coding sequence is TGTGCCAGCAGCTTAGGGGGGGGATTCTCTGGAAACACCATATATTTT. V is TRBV11-2 and J is TRBJ1-3, with a tentative D call TRBD1 (5 bases). The CDR3 length is 16 residues. The germline CDR1 and CDR2 sequences are SGHAT and FQNNGV. V lost 1 base and J 0 bases, leaving 10 bases between the germline ends.